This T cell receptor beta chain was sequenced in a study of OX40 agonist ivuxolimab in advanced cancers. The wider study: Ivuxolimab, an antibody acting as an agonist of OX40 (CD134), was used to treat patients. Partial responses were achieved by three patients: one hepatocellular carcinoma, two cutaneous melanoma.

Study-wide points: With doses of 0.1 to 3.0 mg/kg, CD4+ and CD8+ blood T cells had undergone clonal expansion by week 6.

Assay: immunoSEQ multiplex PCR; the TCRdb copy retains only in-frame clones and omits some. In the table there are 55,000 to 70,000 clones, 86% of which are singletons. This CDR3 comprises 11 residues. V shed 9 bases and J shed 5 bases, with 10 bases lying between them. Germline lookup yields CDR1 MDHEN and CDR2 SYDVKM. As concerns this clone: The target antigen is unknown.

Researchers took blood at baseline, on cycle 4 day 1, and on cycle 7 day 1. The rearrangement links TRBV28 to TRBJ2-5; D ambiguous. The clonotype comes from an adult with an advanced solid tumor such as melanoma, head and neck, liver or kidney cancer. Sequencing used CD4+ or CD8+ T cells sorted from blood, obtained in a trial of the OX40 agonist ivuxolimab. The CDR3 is CASNTGETQYF. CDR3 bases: TGTGCCAGTAACACTGGGGAGACCCAGTACTTC.